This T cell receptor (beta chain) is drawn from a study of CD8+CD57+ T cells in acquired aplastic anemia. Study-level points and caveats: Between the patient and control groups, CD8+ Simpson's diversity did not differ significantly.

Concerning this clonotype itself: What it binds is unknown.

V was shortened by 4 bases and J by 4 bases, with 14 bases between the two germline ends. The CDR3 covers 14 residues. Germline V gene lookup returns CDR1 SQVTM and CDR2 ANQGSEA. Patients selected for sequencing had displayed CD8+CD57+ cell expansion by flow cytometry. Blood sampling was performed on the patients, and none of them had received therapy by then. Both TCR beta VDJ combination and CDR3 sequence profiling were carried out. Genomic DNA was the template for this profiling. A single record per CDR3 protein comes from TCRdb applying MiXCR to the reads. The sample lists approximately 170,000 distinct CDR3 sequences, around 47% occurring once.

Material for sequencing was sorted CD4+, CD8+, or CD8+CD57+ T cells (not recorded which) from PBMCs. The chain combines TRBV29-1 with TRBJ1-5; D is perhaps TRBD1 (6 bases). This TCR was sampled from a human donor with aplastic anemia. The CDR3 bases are TGCAGCGTTGCAGATGGGGGGCGAAATCAGCCCCAGCATTTT. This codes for CSVADGGRNQPQHF.